The 30 T cell receptor beta chains in this list originate from one sample, sequenced in a study of blood T cell repertoires in COVID-19 (dated by TCRdb to 2020 to 2022). The method behind the library was the immunoSEQ multiplex PCR assay. The table comes from immuneACCESS by way of TCRdb, which keeps in-frame sequences with V and J called. Part of the clones is missing from these tables; in studies checked, under half for an unresolved V gene and the rest for unknown reasons. The sample yields about 140,000 clones; 78% were counted once. The ten largest make up just under 2% of the sample. Specimen: peripheral blood. The receptors here all came from a woman in her sixties with acute or convalescent COVID-19.

This clone was counted once. The V and J genes are TRBV12-3 or TRBV12-4 and TRBJ2-3; 8 nucleotides align to TRBD2. V lost 6 bases, J lost 3 bases, and 2 bases stayed unmatched. The CDR3 runs to 13 residues. The CDR3 region has the DNA TGTGCCAGCAGGGTAGCGGGAACAGATACGCAGTATTTT. Its protein product is CASRVAGTDTQYF.

The chain has TRBV5-1 and TRBJ1-1; weak D call: TRBD1 (5 bases). This CDR3 region has 14 residues. V was trimmed by 4 bases and J by 1 base, leaving 11 bases between them. Germline-derived CDR1 and CDR2 are SGHRS and YFSETQ. The CDR3 region is CASSRRVGNTEAFF. Here the CDR3 DNA reads TGCGCCAGCAGCCGCAGGGTAGGGAACACTGAAGCTTTCTTT.

This clone was counted between two and nine times. The gene calls are TRBV12-3 or TRBV12-4 and TRBJ2-1, with a weak D call TRBD2 (8 bases). Trimming shortened V by 6 bases and J by 10 bases, and 16 bases separated the two germline ends. This CDR3 contains 13 residues. The CDR3 loop reads CASSPGGGQEQFF. The CDR3, as DNA: TGTGCCAGCAGCCCGGGGGGGGGACAGGAGCAGTTCTTC.

A few counts support this clone. The rearrangement joins TRBV5-1 to TRBJ1-6; TRBD1 might be the D (5 bases). The V and J ends lost 2 bases and 6 bases respectively, with 12 bases between them. This CDR3 has 15 residues. Germline V gene data show CDR1 as SGHRS and CDR2 as YFSETQ. CDR3 protein: CASSLAGARNSPLHF. CDR3 DNA sequence: TGCGCCAGCAGCTTAGCTGGGGCGCGTAATTCACCCCTCCACTTT.

V is TRBV15 and J is TRBJ1-1; D is possibly TRBD1 (5 bases). The CDR3 is made up of 14 amino acids. The germline gives CDR1 LNHNV, CDR2 YYDKDF (reference sequence). The germline V and J ends were trimmed by 0 bases and 10 bases, with 15 bases remaining between them. CDR3 amino acids: CATSRDLGDRVAFF. DNA of the CDR3: TGTGCCACCAGCAGAGACCTAGGGGATAGAGTAGCTTTCTTT.

The chain employs TRBV3-1 (or the pseudogene TRBV3-2) and TRBJ2-1, with 13 nucleotides matching TRBD2. Per germline, CDR1 LGHDT and CDR2 YNNKEL (reference sequence). This CDR3 is 19 amino acids long. Unmatched junction bases numbered 15, after V lost 1 base and J lost 9 bases. CDR3 amino acids: CASSQGLSLGLAGVGEQFF. The CDR3 bases are TGTGCCAGCAGCCAAGGGCTAAGTTTAGGACTAGCGGGAGTAGGTGAGCAGTTCTTC.

The V and J genes are TRBV13 and TRBJ2-7; D is undetermined. Trimming took 2 bases from V and 7 from J, leaving 12 bases between them. The CDR3 consists of 13 residues. Looked up from germline, CDR1 is PRHDT and CDR2 is FYEKMQ (reference sequence). For the CDR3, the DNA is TGTGCCAGCAGCTTAAGCGCTAGAGTGGAGCAGTACTTC. Protein: CASSLSARVEQYF.

The chain combines TRBV12-3 or TRBV12-4 with TRBJ2-5; 7 bases line up with TRBD1. With 3 bases clipped from V and 4 bases from J, the junction kept 2 bases outside the gene matches. There are 13 residues in the CDR3. In nucleotides, the CDR3 is TGTGCCAGCAGTTTTCGGGACAGAGAGACCCAGTACTTC. This codes for CASSFRDRETQYF.

The V and J genes are TRBV5-1 and TRBJ1-1, with D possibly being TRBD1 (6 bases). CDR3 length equals 16 residues. Per the germline V gene, CDR1 is SGHRS and CDR2 is YFSETQ. Trimming removed 4 bases from V and 8 bases from J, with 24 bases in between. CDR3 region: CASSPRQGPVLWEAFF. In nucleotides, the CDR3 is TGCGCCAGCAGCCCCCGGCAGGGGCCGGTTTTATGGGAAGCTTTCTTT.

The V gene is TRBV5-6, the J gene TRBJ1-1; possibly TRBD1 for D (5 bases). Trimming shortened V by 5 bases and J by 6 bases, and 17 bases separated the two germline ends. From germline, CDR1 is SGHDT and CDR2 YYEEEE. The CDR3 has 14 residues. CDR3 coding DNA: TGTGCCAGCAGTCAGGACAAGTTTTACGCTGAAGCTTTCTTT. Encoded protein: CASSQDKFYAEAFF.

The rearrangement links TRBV6-4 to TRBJ2-1; TRBD1 aligns across 7 bases. From germline, CDR1 is MRHNA and CDR2 SNTAGT. Trimming cost V 4 bases and J 4 bases; bases outside gene matches: 7. The CDR3 length is 15 residues. The CDR3 DNA sequence: TGTGCCAGCAGTGCGGAGACAGGGCCGTACAATGAGCAGTTCTTC. Protein sequence: CASSAETGPYNEQFF.

The V call is TRBV28, the J call TRBJ2-7; possibly TRBD1 for D (6 bases). This CDR3 spans 15 amino acids. Germline V gene lookup returns CDR1 MDHEN and CDR2 SYDVKM. Trimming pared 2 bases from V and 2 bases from J, leaving 13 bases between. The CDR3 coding sequence is TGTGCCAGCAGTTTAACAGGGCCTGGAGCCTACGAGCAGTACTTC. Translating it yields CASSLTGPGAYEQYF.

The V call is TRBV7-6, the J call TRBJ1-2; tentative D call: TRBD1 (5 bases). This CDR3 spans 16 amino acids. The V end lost 4 bases, the J end lost 4 bases, and 19 bases lay between the germline ends. Germline V lookup: CDR1 SGHVS, CDR2 FNYEAQ. The CDR3 region is CASSSTMTGGSYGYTF. CDR3 in DNA: TGTGCCAGCAGCTCAACTATGACGGGGGGAAGCTATGGCTACACCTTC.

J is TRBJ2-1 and V is TRBV30; 15 nucleotides agree with TRBD2. Germline V lookup: CDR1 GTSNPN, CDR2 SVGIG (reference sequence). CDR3 length: 18 residues. V dropped 3 bases and J dropped 0; count of bases not matched to a gene: 6. The DNA of the CDR3 is TGTGCCTGGAGGGGAGGGACTAGCGGGAGGAGCTCCTACAATGAGCAGTTCTTC. It translates to CAWRGGTSGRSSYNEQFF.

CDR3 sequence reads: CASSYSQGRPNNEQFF. The CDR3 DNA follows: TGTGCCAGCAGTTACAGCCAGGGGCGCCCTAACAATGAGCAGTTCTTC. The chain combines TRBV6-5 with TRBJ2-1; D may be TRBD1 (6 bases). The CDR3 totals 16 residues. Germline V lookup: CDR1 MNHEY, CDR2 SVGAGI. Trimming removed 2 bases at V and 5 bases at J, with 16 bases between.

CDR3 protein: CATRDRKYTQYF. Written as DNA, the CDR3 is TGTGCCACCCGGGACAGGAAATATACGCAGTATTTT. The chain carries TRBV6-5 and TRBJ2-3; the match to TRBD1 covers 8 bases. CDR1 and CDR2 (germline): MNHEY, SVGAGI. V shed 10 bases and J 7 bases; nucleotides not matched to a gene: 7. This CDR3 is built from 12 residues.

This clone was picked up a small number of times. The chain uses TRBV4-1 and TRBJ1-1, with 7 bases aligning to TRBD1. CDR3 length equals 15 residues. The trim removed 3 bases at V and 0 bases at J, leaving 4 bases unmatched. The germline CDR1 and CDR2 sequences are MGHRA and YSYEKL. The CDR3 sequence is CASSQAGQLNTEAFF. CDR3 sequence (DNA): TGCGCCAGCAGCCAGGCGGGACAGTTGAACACTGAAGCTTTCTTT.

The gene calls are TRBV3-1 (or the pseudogene TRBV3-2) and TRBJ2-7; D is perhaps TRBD2 (5 bases). Germline-derived CDR1 and CDR2 are LGHDT and YNNKEL (reference sequence). V was trimmed by 4 bases and J by 2 bases, leaving 12 bases between them. The length of the CDR3 is 14 residues. CDR3 sequence: CASSLEGGTYEQYF. Here the CDR3 DNA reads TGTGCCAGCAGCCTCGAGGGTGGAACCTACGAGCAGTACTTC.

CDR3 protein: CASSSAGVNEQFF. The CDR3, as DNA: TGTGCCAGCAGCTCAGCGGGGGTCAATGAGCAGTTCTTC. The V and J genes are TRBV7-3 and TRBJ2-1; 8 nucleotides match TRBD2. The germline CDR1 and CDR2 sequences are SGHTA and FQGTGA. CDR3 length equals 13 residues. V was pared by 4 bases and J by 6 bases, with 2 bases of the junction left unmatched.

This clone has more than one count but fewer than ten. V is TRBV7-8 and J is TRBJ1-1, with D possibly being TRBD1 (5 bases). Germline V lookup: CDR1 SGHVS, CDR2 FQNEAQ. The germline V and J ends were trimmed by 1 base and 6 bases, with 9 bases remaining between them. The CDR3 consists of 13 residues. The DNA for the CDR3 is TGTGCCAGCAGCTTAGAACAGGATTCTGAAGCTTTCTTT. It specifies CASSLEQDSEAFF.

The chain couples TRBV19 to TRBJ1-2; D might be TRBD1 (6 bases). CDR3 length equals 12 residues. V was cut by 8 bases and J by 9 bases, with 16 bases left in between. The V gene's germline CDR1 is LNHDA and CDR2 SQIVND (reference sequence). CDR3 amino acids: CASCLQGSRYTF. In DNA, the CDR3 is TGTGCCAGTTGCCTACAGGGTTCACGCTACACCTTC.

The chain joins TRBV27 to TRBJ2-6; D gene unclear. CDR1 is MNHEY, CDR2 SMNVEV, per germline (reference sequence). V dropped 0 bases and J dropped 0 bases, with 12 bases sitting between them. The length of the CDR3 is 18 residues. This CDR3 is CASSLSVPALSGANVLTF. The CDR3 nucleotides are TGTGCCAGCAGTTTATCGGTGCCAGCGCTCTCTGGGGCCAACGTCCTGACTTTC.

The chain couples TRBV28 to TRBJ2-2; 8 nucleotides match TRBD2. Germline CDR1 and CDR2: MDHEN and SYDVKM. This CDR3 is built from 17 residues. V was clipped by 3 bases and J by 3 bases; unmatched bases: 9. The CDR3 DNA reads TGTGCCAGCAGTTTCTTAACGCGGGAGGCCGACACCGGGGAGCTGTTTTTT. Translated, it gives CASSFLTREADTGELFF.

This chain uses TRBV19 with TRBJ2-2; possible D gene TRBD2, 6 bases. CDR1 LNHDA and CDR2 SQIVND come from the germline V gene (reference sequence). The ends were cut back, 7 bases at V and 6 bases at J, with 15 bases in the middle. The CDR3 has 14 residues. The chain's CDR3 is CASNGAGRAGELFF. CDR3 DNA sequence: TGTGCCAGTAACGGGGCGGGAAGGGCCGGGGAGCTGTTTTTT.

The chain has TRBV5-6 and TRBJ1-6, with TRBD1 identical over 9 bases. CDR1 is SGHDT, CDR2 YYEEEE, per germline. V trimming: 4 bases; J trimming: 9 bases; junction bases outside the gene matches: 5. CDR3 length: 14 amino acids. CDR3 in DNA: TGTGCCAGCAGCACCGGGACAGGGTTTTCACCCCTCCACTTT. It specifies CASSTGTGFSPLHF.

V is TRBV18 and J is TRBJ2-1; D is undetermined. Germline CDR1 KGHSH, CDR2 LQKENI. Trimming removed 4 bases from V and 0 bases from J, with 10 bases in between. This CDR3 is built from 15 residues. In DNA form, the CDR3 reads TGTGCCAGCTCACGATCCATGAGCTCCTACAATGAGCAGTTCTTC. Protein: CASSRSMSSYNEQFF.

The chain joins TRBV7-8 to TRBJ2-1; the match to TRBD2 covers 12 bases. The V segment lost 2 bases and the J segment 0 bases; nucleotides outside the gene matches: 8. The germline CDR1 and CDR2 sequences are SGHVS and FQNEAQ. This CDR3 has 19 amino acids. CDR3 bases: TGTGCCAGCAGCTTACTAGCGGGAGGGCCGGACAGCTCCTACAATGAGCAGTTCTTC. It translates to CASSLLAGGPDSSYNEQFF.

V gene TRBV6-5 combines with J gene TRBJ1-2, with D possibly matching TRBD1 (5 bases). The CDR3 sequence is 12 residues long. Looked up from germline, CDR1 is MNHEY and CDR2 is SVGAGI. Trimming stripped 4 bases from V and 7 bases from J, with 10 bases between. The chain's CDR3 is CASSFGQGGYTF. The CDR3 DNA is TGTGCCAGCAGTTTTGGGCAGGGTGGCTACACCTTC.

The V call is TRBV5-1, the J call TRBJ2-7; 8 bases fit TRBD2. The junction had 4 bases not matched to a gene; V was cut back by 0 bases and J by 2 bases. Germline lookup yields CDR1 SGHRS and CDR2 YFSETQ. The CDR3 is 15 residues long. CDR3 protein: CASSLGLAGPYEQYF. The CDR3 coding sequence is TGCGCCAGCAGCTTGGGGCTAGCGGGCCCCTACGAGCAGTACTTC.

The CDR3 coding sequence is TGTGCCTCAGGGGGAGCAACTAATGAAAAACTGTTTTTT. The encoded protein is CASGGATNEKLFF. The V and J genes are TRBV11-2 and TRBJ1-4, with TRBD1 matching 7 bases. The V gene end was trimmed by 11 bases and the J gene end by 0 bases; junction bases not matched to a gene: 3. The CDR3 is 13 residues long. CDR1 is SGHAT and CDR2 is FQNNGV in the germline V gene.